The 19 T cell receptor beta chains in this list originate from one sample, sequenced in a study of shared clonotypes between healthy human individuals. This table comes from immunoSEQ multiplex PCR, and its TCRdb copy is limited to in-frame clones, with some not included. The sample lists under 2,000,000 clones, less than 95% occurring once. Only CD45RO-negative cells positively selected for CCR7 counted as naive CD8 cells, so terminally differentiated effector memory CD45RA+ cells were excluded. The sample taken for sequencing was naive CD8+ T cells sorted from blood. The receptors here all came from a man younger than 35 in good health.

V usage is TRBV19 and J usage is TRBJ1-1; D ambiguous. The CDR3 contains 13 residues. V lost 1 base, J lost 5 bases, and 8 bases lay in between. The germline CDR1 and CDR2 sequences are LNHDA and SQIVND (reference sequence). The CDR3 DNA reads TGTGCCAGTAGTATAGGGGCCCGGACTGAAGCTTTCTTT. Its translation: CASSIGARTEAFF.

Details on this clone: This specimen includes other DNA sequences encoding the same CDR3. This chain uses TRBV2 with TRBJ2-7, with D unclear. Germline assignment: CDR1 SNHLY and CDR2 FYNNEI. V lost 4 bases and J lost 1, with 2 bases in between. This CDR3 is built from 11 residues. This chain's CDR3 is CASSASYEQYF. The CDR3 nucleotides read TGTGCCAGCAGTGCGTCCTACGAGCAGTACTTC.

The chain uses TRBV28 and TRBJ1-1; TRBD1 might be the D (5 bases). Germline values: CDR1 MDHEN, CDR2 SYDVKM. This CDR3 contains 13 residues. V lost 8 bases and J lost 3, with 13 bases in between. In nucleotides, the CDR3 is TGTGCCAGCGGACTGGGGGTTCACACTGAAGCTTTCTTT. It specifies CASGLGVHTEAFF.

As for this clone: This sample includes further DNA sequences coding for the same CDR3. This sequence joins TRBV28 and TRBJ1-1, with D unclear. Trimming shortened V by 7 bases and J by 0 bases, and 9 bases separated the two germline ends. This CDR3 has 13 amino acids. Per germline, CDR1 MDHEN and CDR2 SYDVKM. CDR3: CASTLGMNTEAFF. The CDR3 region has the DNA TGTGCCAGCACCCTTGGGATGAACACTGAAGCTTTCTTT.

The chain carries TRBV7-9 and TRBJ2-2; D perhaps matches TRBD1 (5 bases). Per the germline V gene, CDR1 is SEHNR and CDR2 is FQNEAQ (reference sequence). CDR3 length: 17 residues. The V and J ends lost 2 bases and 3 bases respectively, with 16 bases between them. The CDR3 region is CASSLLVTGWDTGELFF. The CDR3 coding sequence is TGTGCCAGCAGCTTATTGGTCACAGGTTGGGACACCGGGGAGCTGTTTTTT. The variable domain in full, with the rest retrieved from reference TRBV7-9 and TRBJ2-2, is DTGVSQNPRHKITKRGQNVTFRCDPISEHNRLYWYRQTLGQGPEFLTYFQNEAQLEKSRLLSDRFSAERPKGSFSTLEIQRTEQGDSAMYLCASSLLVTGWDTGELFFGEGSRLTVL.

The chain links TRBV5-4 to TRBJ1-1; D not resolved. Germline loops: CDR1 SGHNT, CDR2 YYREEE (reference sequence). V was pared by 1 base and J by 0 bases, with 4 bases between. CDR3 size: 13 residues. CDR3 protein: CASSLSVNTEAFF. The CDR3 DNA reads TGTGCCAGCAGCTTGAGCGTGAACACTGAAGCTTTCTTT. Based on the CDR3 plus reference TRBV5-4 and TRBJ1-1, the full variable domain is ETGVTQSPTHLIKTRGQQVTLRCSSQSGHNTVSWYQQALGQGPQFIFQYYREEENGRGNFPPRFSGLQFPNYSSELNVNALELDDSALYLCASSLSVNTEAFFGQGTRLTVV.

The V gene is TRBV15, the J gene TRBJ2-7; 9 positions agree with TRBD1. The CDR3 spans 16 residues. Trimming at V came to 0 bases and at J to 4 bases, leaving 7 bases not matched to a gene. CDR1 and CDR2 from the germline V gene are LNHNV and YYDKDF (reference sequence). The DNA of the CDR3 is TGTGCCACCAGCAGAGATACAGGGGACAGGGTTTACGAGCAGTACTTC. It yields the protein CATSRDTGDRVYEQYF.

V is TRBV19 and J is TRBJ2-7, with TRBD2 matching 7 bases. CDR1 is LNHDA, CDR2 SQIVND, per germline (reference sequence). V gave up 5 bases and J gave up 2 bases; unmatched junction bases: 9. The CDR3 is 15 residues long. CDR3: CASSWGGTSTYEQYF. In nucleotides, the CDR3 is TGTGCCAGTAGTTGGGGGGGGACGAGCACCTACGAGCAGTACTTC.

The rearrangement uses TRBV25-1 and TRBJ2-7; the D is unclear. Trimming took 8 bases from V and 2 from J, leaving 10 bases between them. Looked up from germline, CDR1 is MGHDK and CDR2 is SYGVNS. This CDR3 is built from 12 residues. CDR3 nucleotide sequence: TGTGCCAGCGTGGGCGGAACCTACGAGCAGTACTTC. This gives the protein CASVGGTYEQYF.

This clone appeared once. A read error is the likely source, as a far larger clone sits one nucleotide away. The chain recombines TRBV6-5 with TRBJ1-2; D unclear. The CDR3 spans 11 residues. Trimming removed 3 bases at V and 7 bases at J, with 6 bases between. Germline CDR1 and CDR2: MNHEY and SVGAGI. Here the CDR3 reads CASSYLCGYTF. CDR3 in DNA: TGTGCCAGCAGTTATCTCTGTGGCTACACCTTC.

The chain uses TRBV9 and TRBJ2-1; D remains unclear. The germline CDR1 and CDR2 sequences are SGDLS and YYNGEE. The CDR3 has 12 residues. Trimming removed 0 bases from V and 7 bases from J, with 5 bases in between. CDR3 in amino acids: CASSVDQNEQFF. For the CDR3, the DNA is TGTGCCAGCAGCGTAGATCAGAATGAGCAGTTCTTC.

The chain has TRBV9 and TRBJ2-5, with D uncertain. The V gene's germline CDR1 is SGDLS and CDR2 YYNGEE. V shed 3 bases and J shed 2 bases, with 11 bases lying between them. This CDR3 spans 14 amino acids. CDR3 sequence reads: CASSAGGGQETQYF. CDR3 DNA sequence: TGTGCCAGCAGCGCGGGCGGCGGACAAGAGACCCAGTACTTC.

This clone has only one observation. The chain recombines TRBV15 with TRBJ1-1; D might be TRBD1 (5 bases). Trimming shortened V by 5 bases and J by 0 bases, and 16 bases separated the two germline ends. From germline, CDR1 is LNHNV and CDR2 YYDKDF (reference sequence). The CDR3 runs 16 residues. CDR3 in amino acids: CATSPPRTGVNTEAFF. The CDR3, as DNA: TGTGCCACCAGCCCCCCAAGAACAGGAGTGAACACTGAAGCTTTCTTT.

The rearrangement uses TRBV30 and TRBJ2-5, with D possibly TRBD1 on 6 matching bases. TRBJ2-7 matches the DNA end more closely, so the J call is doubtful. This CDR3 has 13 amino acids. Germline V CDR1 and CDR2: GTSNPN, SVGIG (reference sequence). CDR3 in DNA: TGTGCCTGGAGTGTAACAGGGCTCTACGAGCAGTACTTC. This encodes CAWSVTGLYEQYF.

The chain uses TRBV14 and TRBJ2-1; D is unresolved. V was clipped by 0 bases and J by 9 bases, with 9 bases between them. This CDR3 region has 13 residues. Germline values: CDR1 SGHDN, CDR2 FVKESK. CDR3 loop: CASSQDFGGEQFF. For the CDR3, the DNA is TGTGCCAGCAGCCAAGATTTTGGTGGTGAGCAGTTCTTC.

This chain uses TRBV29-1 with TRBJ2-4; TRBD1 aligns across 10 bases. The CDR3 has 16 amino acids. The junction had 10 bases not matched to a gene; V was cut back by 0 bases and J by 8 bases. In germline, CDR1 is SQVTM, CDR2 ANQGSEA. CDR3 protein: CSVEDWDRDRGDIQYF. CDR3 in DNA: TGCAGCGTTGAAGATTGGGACCGGGACAGGGGTGACATTCAGTACTTC.

The chain combines TRBV7-9 with TRBJ2-5; 10 bases line up with TRBD1. Germline V CDR1 and CDR2: SEHNR, FQNEAQ (reference sequence). The CDR3 runs 14 residues. V dropped 5 bases and J dropped 5; count of bases not matched to a gene: 5. The CDR3 reads CASSTDRGRETQYF. Here the CDR3 DNA reads TGTGCCAGCAGCACCGACAGGGGGCGCGAGACCCAGTACTTC. The full variable domain, its missing parts supplied by reference TRBV7-9 and TRBJ2-5, is DTGVSQNPRHKITKRGQNVTFRCDPISEHNRLYWYRQTLGQGPEFLTYFQNEAQLEKSRLLSDRFSAERPKGSFSTLEIQRTEQGDSAMYLCASSTDRGRETQYFGPGTRLLVL.

The gene calls are TRBV6-6 and TRBJ2-3; 7 nucleotides agree with TRBD1. The CDR3 is 15 residues long. V lost 2 bases and J lost 2; bases outside the gene matches: 4. CDR1 and CDR2 from the germline V gene are MNHNY and SVGAGI (reference sequence). This CDR3 is CASSYRTGYTDTQYF. The CDR3 DNA is TGTGCCAGCAGTTACCGGACAGGTTACACAGATACGCAGTATTTT.

This clone came up once. The chain couples TRBV7-9 to TRBJ1-5; D remains ambiguous. The germline CDR1 and CDR2 sequences are SEHNR and FQNEAQ (reference sequence). V lost 0 bases and J 5 bases, leaving 5 bases between the germline ends. There are 13 residues in the CDR3. The CDR3 bases are TGTGCCAGCAGCTTAGCAAGTGATCAGCCCCAGCATTTT. This gives the protein CASSLASDQPQHF.